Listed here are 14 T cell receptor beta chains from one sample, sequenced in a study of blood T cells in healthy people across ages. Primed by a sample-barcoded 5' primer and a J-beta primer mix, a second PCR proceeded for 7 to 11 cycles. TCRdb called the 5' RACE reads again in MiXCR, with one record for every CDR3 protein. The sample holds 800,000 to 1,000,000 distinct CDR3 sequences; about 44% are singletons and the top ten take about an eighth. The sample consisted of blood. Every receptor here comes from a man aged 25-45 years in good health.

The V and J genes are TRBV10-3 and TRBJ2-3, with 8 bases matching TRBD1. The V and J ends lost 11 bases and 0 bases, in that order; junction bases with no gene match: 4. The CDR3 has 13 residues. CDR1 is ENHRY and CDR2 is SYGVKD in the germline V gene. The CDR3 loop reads CAARDRSTDTQYF. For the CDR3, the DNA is TGTGCCGCCCGGGACAGGAGCACAGATACGCAGTATTTT.

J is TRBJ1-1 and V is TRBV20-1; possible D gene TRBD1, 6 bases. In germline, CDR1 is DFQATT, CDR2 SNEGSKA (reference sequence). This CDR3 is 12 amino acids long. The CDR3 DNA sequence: TGCAGCGCCAGGGGCGGGAACACTGAAGCTTTCTTT. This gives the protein CSARGGNTEAFF.

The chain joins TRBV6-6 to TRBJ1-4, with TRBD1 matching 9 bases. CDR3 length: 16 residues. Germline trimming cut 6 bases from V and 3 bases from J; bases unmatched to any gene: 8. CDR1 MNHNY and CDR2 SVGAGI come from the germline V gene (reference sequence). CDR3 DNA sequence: TGTGCCAGCAGCCCGGGACAGGGAATCGCTAATGAAAAACTGTTTTTT. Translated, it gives CASSPGQGIANEKLFF.

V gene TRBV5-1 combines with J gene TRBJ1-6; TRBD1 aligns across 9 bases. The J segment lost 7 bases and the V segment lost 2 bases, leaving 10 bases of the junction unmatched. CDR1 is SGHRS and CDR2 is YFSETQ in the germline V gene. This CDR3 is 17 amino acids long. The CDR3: CASSFNSGTGFNSPLHF. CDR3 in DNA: TGCGCCAGCAGCTTTAACTCCGGGACAGGGTTCAATTCACCCCTCCACTTT.

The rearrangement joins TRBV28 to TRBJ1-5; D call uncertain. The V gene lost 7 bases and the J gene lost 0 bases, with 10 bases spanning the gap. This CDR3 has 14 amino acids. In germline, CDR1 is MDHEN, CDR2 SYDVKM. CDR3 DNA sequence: TGTGCCAGCACCCTCTCGTATAGCAATCAGCCCCAGCATTTT. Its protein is CASTLSYSNQPQHF. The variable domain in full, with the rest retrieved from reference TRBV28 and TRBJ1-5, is DVKVTQSSRYLVKRTGEKVFLECVQDMDHENMFWYRQDPGLGLRLIYFSYDVKMKEKGDIPEGYSVSREKKERFSLILESASTNQTSMYLCASTLSYSNQPQHFGDGTRLSIL.

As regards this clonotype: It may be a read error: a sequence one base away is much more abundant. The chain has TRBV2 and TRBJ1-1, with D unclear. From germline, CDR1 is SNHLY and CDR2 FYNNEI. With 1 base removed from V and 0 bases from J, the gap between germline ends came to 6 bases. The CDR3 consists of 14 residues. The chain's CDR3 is CASSEESVNTEAFF. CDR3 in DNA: TGTGCCAGCAGTGAAGAGTCGGTGAACACTGAAGCTTTCTTT.

In DNA, the CDR3 is TGTGCCAGCAGCCCTGCTCCGGGGCCGAATGAGCAGTTCTTC. Residues: CASSPAPGPNEQFF. V and J are TRBV14 and TRBJ2-1; possibly TRBD1 or TRBD2 for D (5 bases each). Germline CDR1 and CDR2: SGHDN and FVKESK. The CDR3 is made up of 14 amino acids. Trimming removed 4 bases from V and 7 bases from J, with 14 bases in between.

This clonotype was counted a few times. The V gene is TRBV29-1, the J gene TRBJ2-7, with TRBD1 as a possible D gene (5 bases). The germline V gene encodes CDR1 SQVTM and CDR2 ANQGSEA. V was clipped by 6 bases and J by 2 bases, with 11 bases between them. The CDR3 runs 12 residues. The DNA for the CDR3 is TGCAGCGTGGACACAGGTACCTACGAGCAGTACTTC. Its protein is CSVDTGTYEQYF.

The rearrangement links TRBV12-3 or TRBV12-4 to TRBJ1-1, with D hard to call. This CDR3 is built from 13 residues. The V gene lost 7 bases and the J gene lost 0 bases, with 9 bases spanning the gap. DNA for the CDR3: TGTGCCAGCACTCGGAGTATGAACACTGAAGCTTTCTTT. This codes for CASTRSMNTEAFF.

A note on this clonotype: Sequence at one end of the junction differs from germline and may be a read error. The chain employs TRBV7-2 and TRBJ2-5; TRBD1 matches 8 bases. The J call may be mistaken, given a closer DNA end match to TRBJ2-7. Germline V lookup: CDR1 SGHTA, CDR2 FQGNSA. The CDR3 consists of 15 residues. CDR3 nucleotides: TGTGCCAGCAGCCCGCGGACAGGGTCCTCCCACGAGCAGTACTTC. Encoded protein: CASSPRTGSSHEQYF.

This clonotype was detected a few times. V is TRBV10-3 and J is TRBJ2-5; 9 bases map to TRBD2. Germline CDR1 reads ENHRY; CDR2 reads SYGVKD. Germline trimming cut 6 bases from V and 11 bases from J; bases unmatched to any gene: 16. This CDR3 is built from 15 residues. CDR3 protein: CAISQTSGLGNEQYF. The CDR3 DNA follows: TGTGCCATCAGCCAGACTAGCGGCCTTGGTAATGAGCAGTACTTC.

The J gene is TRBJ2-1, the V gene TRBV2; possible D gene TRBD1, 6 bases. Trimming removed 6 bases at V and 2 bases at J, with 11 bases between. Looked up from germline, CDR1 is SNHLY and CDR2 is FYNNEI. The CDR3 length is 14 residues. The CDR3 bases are TGTGCCAGCAGCAAACAGGGACCCTACAATGAGCAGTTCTTC. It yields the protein CASSKQGPYNEQFF.

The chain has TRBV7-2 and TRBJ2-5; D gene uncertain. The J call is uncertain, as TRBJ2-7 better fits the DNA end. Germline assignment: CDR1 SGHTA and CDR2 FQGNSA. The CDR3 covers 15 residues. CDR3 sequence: CASSHPGARLYEQYF. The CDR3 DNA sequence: TGTGCCAGCAGCCACCCTGGAGCCCGGCTGTACGAGCAGTACTTC.

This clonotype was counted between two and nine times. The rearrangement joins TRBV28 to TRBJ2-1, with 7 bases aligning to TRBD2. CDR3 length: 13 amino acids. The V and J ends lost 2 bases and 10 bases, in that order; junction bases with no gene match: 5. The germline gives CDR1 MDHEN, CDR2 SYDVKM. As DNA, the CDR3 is TGTGCCAGCAGTTTAAGGGGCGGGGGAGAGCAGTTCTTC. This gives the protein CASSLRGGGEQFF.